One and the same sample provided the 29 T cell receptor beta chains below, sequenced in a study of OX40 agonist ivuxolimab in advanced cancers. The protocol was immunoSEQ multiplex PCR, while the TCRdb copy is restricted to in-frame clones and leaves out a portion. This table holds over 15,000 clones, roughly 70% found once. Sequencing used CD4+ or CD8+ T cells sorted from blood, obtained in a trial of the OX40 agonist ivuxolimab. Receptors originate from an adult with an advanced solid tumor such as melanoma, head and neck, liver or kidney cancer.

The chain uses TRBV19 and TRBJ1-2; D is undetermined. Between the trimmed V and J ends, which lost 7 bases and 4 bases, there was a span of 10 bases. The CDR3 sequence is 12 residues long. CDR1 is LNHDA, CDR2 SQIVND, per germline (reference sequence). As DNA, the CDR3 is TGTGCCAGTACCCATGCGAGCTATGGCTACACCTTC. Translation: CASTHASYGYTF.

This clone was detected a few times. This chain connects TRBV7-3 to TRBJ1-1; D is uncertain. The CDR3 is made up of 13 amino acids. Germline CDR1 SGHTA, CDR2 FQGTGA. Trimming cost V 4 bases and J 5 bases, with 11 bases left between them. CDR3 sequence: CASSSYSGTEAFF. For the CDR3, the DNA is TGTGCCAGCAGCTCATACAGTGGTACTGAAGCTTTCTTT.

The genes are TRBV11-2 and TRBJ2-1, with 8 bases identical to TRBD2. The V gene end was trimmed by 3 bases and the J gene end by 8 bases; junction bases not matched to a gene: 12. CDR1 is SGHAT and CDR2 is FQNNGV in the germline V gene. This CDR3 spans 16 amino acids. CDR3 region: CASSFLGGSGGDEQFF. CDR3 DNA sequence: TGTGCCAGCAGCTTTCTGGGGGGAAGCGGGGGCGATGAGCAGTTCTTC.

This rearrangement joins TRBV21-1 to TRBJ2-5; the table's D call TRBD2 went unverified against the DNA. TRBV21-1 is assigned pseudogene status. This CDR3 has 17 residues. CDR3 protein: CASRKSLAGAPLETQYF. The CDR3 DNA is TGTGCCAGCAGGAAATCTCTAGCGGGAGCTCCTCTAGAGACCCAGTACTTC.

V is TRBV7-8 and J is TRBJ2-7; D is unclear. The CDR3 runs to 15 residues. Trimming took off 1 base at V and 0 bases at J, with 10 bases between the two ends. CDR1 SGHVS and CDR2 FQNEAQ come from the germline V gene. The CDR3 DNA follows: TGTGCCAGCAGCTTAGGGCTAGAGGCCTCCTACGAGCAGTACTTC. This codes for CASSLGLEASYEQYF.

The chain uses TRBV29-1 and TRBJ2-7; tentative D call: TRBD2 (7 bases). The CDR3 spans 15 residues. V was trimmed by 5 bases and J by 5 bases, leaving 22 bases between them. Germline assignment: CDR1 SQVTM and CDR2 ANQGSEA. The CDR3 loop reads CSVRLVWEGGDEQYF. The CDR3 DNA reads TGCAGCGTTCGACTGGTCTGGGAGGGGGGTGACGAGCAGTACTTC.

The V gene is TRBV4-1, the J gene TRBJ1-1; maybe TRBD1 (6 bases). Looked up from germline, CDR1 is MGHRA and CDR2 is YSYEKL. The CDR3 totals 15 residues. V lost 0 bases and J lost 3, with 11 bases in between. CDR3 sequence (DNA): TGCGCCAGCAGCCAAGATGGGGGGCTATACACTGAAGCTTTCTTT. Amino acid sequence: CASSQDGGLYTEAFF.

This chain links TRBV21-1 with TRBJ1-6. TRBV21-1 is shown as a pseudogene. The length of the CDR3 is 18 residues. In DNA form, the CDR3 reads TGTGCCAGCAGCAAAAGGTCCGACCGGTGCTACCTTAATTCACCCCTCCACTTT. Translated: CASSKRSDRCYLNSPLHF.

The chain employs TRBV29-1 and TRBJ2-1; 8 bases align to TRBD2. The CDR3 totals 15 residues. CDR1 is SQVTM and CDR2 is ANQGSEA in the germline V gene. V dropped 3 bases and J dropped 8; count of bases not matched to a gene: 12. CDR3 sequence reads: CSVELFGRAGDEQFF. In nucleotides, the CDR3 is TGCAGCGTTGAGCTTTTCGGGAGGGCCGGAGATGAGCAGTTCTTC.

The chain couples TRBV30 to TRBJ2-5; 7 bases match TRBD2. The J call is in doubt because the DNA end fits TRBJ2-7 better. The germline V gene encodes CDR1 GTSNPN and CDR2 SVGIG (reference sequence). CDR3 size: 13 residues. CDR3 protein: CAWSVGSGYEQYF. The CDR3 region has the DNA TGTGCCTGGAGTGTGGGTAGCGGGTACGAGCAGTACTTC.

The chain couples TRBV27 to TRBJ2-1, with D unclear. The CDR3 has 13 amino acids. In germline, CDR1 is MNHEY, CDR2 SMNVEV (reference sequence). Trimming took 2 bases from V and 8 from J, leaving 10 bases between them. The CDR3 DNA reads as TGTGCCAGCAGTTTACAGGCCGACCATGAGCAGTTCTTC. This gives the protein CASSLQADHEQFF.

For the CDR3, the DNA is TGTGCCAGCAGTATAGGACAGGGCGGGGAGCTGTTTTTT. The encoded protein is CASSIGQGGELFF. V usage is TRBV27 and J usage is TRBJ2-2; TRBD1 matches 8 bases. Germline V gene lookup returns CDR1 MNHEY and CDR2 SMNVEV (reference sequence). There are 13 residues in the CDR3. V lost 5 bases, J lost 7 bases, and 3 bases stayed unmatched.

The V gene is TRBV19, the J gene TRBJ2-3; D is undetermined. The CDR3 has 15 residues. Germline V CDR1 and CDR2: LNHDA, SQIVND (reference sequence). Trimming took 8 bases from V and 0 from J, leaving 15 bases between them. The CDR3 here is CASGDDAGSTDTQYF. CDR3 DNA: TGTGCCAGTGGAGACGACGCCGGGAGCACAGATACGCAGTATTTT.

This sequence joins TRBV27 and TRBJ2-7; 9 bases match TRBD2. CDR1 MNHEY and CDR2 SMNVEV come from the germline V gene (reference sequence). The CDR3 runs to 13 residues. Trimming removed 5 bases from V and 3 bases from J; junction bases left unmatched: 2. The CDR3, as DNA: TGTGCCAGCAGTGTGACTAGCGGCTACGAGCAGTACTTC. It specifies CASSVTSGYEQYF.

This clone was detected only a few times. The V gene is TRBV4-1, the J gene TRBJ1-3; perhaps TRBD1 as D (5 bases). Germline V gene lookup returns CDR1 MGHRA and CDR2 YSYEKL. This CDR3 has 17 amino acids. The V end lost 4 bases, the J end lost 0 bases, and 16 bases lay between the germline ends. In nucleotides, the CDR3 is TGCGCCAGCAGCCCTAGCTTAACAGGCCTCTCTGGAAACACCATATATTTT. Its protein product is CASSPSLTGLSGNTIYF.

In DNA form, the CDR3 reads TGTGCCAGCAGACCGACCATATCGGGGAATACTGAAGCTTTCTTT. Its protein product is CASRPTISGNTEAFF. J is TRBJ1-1 and V is TRBV7-9; D gene unclear. V was pared by 6 bases and J by 5 bases, with 19 bases between. The CDR3 loop spans 15 amino acids. Germline V lookup: CDR1 SEHNR, CDR2 FQNEAQ (reference sequence).

There are a few counts of this clone. This chain uses TRBV7-9 with TRBJ2-7; 9 bases map to TRBD1. CDR1 is SEHNR, CDR2 FQNEAQ, per germline (reference sequence). The CDR3 runs 14 residues. The V segment lost 5 bases and the J segment 3 bases; nucleotides outside the gene matches: 5. CDR3 protein: CASSDRDRVYEQYF. The CDR3 coding sequence is TGTGCCAGCAGCGACCGGGACAGGGTCTACGAGCAGTACTTC. Full variable domain (rest looked up from reference TRBV7-9 and TRBJ2-7): DTGVSQNPRHKITKRGQNVTFRCDPISEHNRLYWYRQTLGQGPEFLTYFQNEAQLEKSRLLSDRFSAERPKGSFSTLEIQRTEQGDSAMYLCASSDRDRVYEQYFGPGTRLTVT.

This chain connects TRBV7-6 to TRBJ1-1; TRBD1 aligns across 8 bases. The trim removed 5 bases at V and 4 bases at J, leaving 6 bases unmatched. Germline V gene lookup returns CDR1 SGHVS and CDR2 FNYEAQ. CDR3 length: 14 amino acids. CDR3: CASSPTTGVTEAFF. The CDR3 coding sequence is TGTGCCAGCAGCCCTACGACAGGGGTCACTGAAGCTTTCTTT.

The DNA of the CDR3 is TGTGCCAGTGATACAGGAGCAGGGAATGGCTACACCTTC. Its translation: CASDTGAGNGYTF. The V and J genes are TRBV6-6 and TRBJ1-2; D may be TRBD1 (5 bases). This CDR3 spans 13 amino acids. Germline V CDR1 and CDR2: MNHNY, SVGAGI (reference sequence). V was trimmed by 9 bases and J by 6 bases, leaving 17 bases between them.

This sequence joins TRBV19 and TRBJ2-1; the D is unclear. Between the trimmed V and J ends, which lost 7 bases and 2 bases, there was a span of 9 bases. From germline, CDR1 is LNHDA and CDR2 SQIVND (reference sequence). The CDR3 has 13 amino acids. The CDR3: CASTPGAYNEQFF. The CDR3 DNA reads as TGTGCCAGTACCCCAGGAGCCTACAATGAGCAGTTCTTC.

V and J are TRBV4-3 and TRBJ1-2; 8 nucleotides agree with TRBD1. This CDR3 contains 14 residues. Germline CDR1 is LGHNA and CDR2 is YSLEER. With V trimmed by 3 bases and J by 4 bases, 4 bases remained unmatched. Written as DNA, the CDR3 is TGCGCCAGCAGCCAGGGGACAGGCCCCTATGGCTACACCTTC. This gives the protein CASSQGTGPYGYTF.

The chain carries TRBV6-5 and TRBJ1-1, with a weak D call TRBD1 (5 bases). Trimming left V 6 bases short and J 3 bases short, with 11 bases between. Per germline, CDR1 MNHEY and CDR2 SVGAGI. The CDR3 has 13 residues. The CDR3 DNA sequence: TGTGCCAGCAGACAACAGGATCACACTGAAGCTTTCTTT. This sequence encodes CASRQQDHTEAFF.

The J gene is TRBJ2-2, the V gene TRBV7-2; 10 bases line up with TRBD2. CDR3 length: 16 residues. V gave up 4 bases and J gave up 1 base; unmatched junction bases: 3. CDR1 and CDR2 from the germline V gene are SGHTA and FQGNSA. DNA of the CDR3: TGTGCCAGCAGCTGGAGCGGGGGGGTGAACACCGGGGAGCTGTTTTTT. As protein: CASSWSGGVNTGELFF.

The V call is TRBV19, the J call TRBJ2-7; 9 bases match TRBD2. The CDR3 contains 14 residues. Germline-derived CDR1 and CDR2 are LNHDA and SQIVND (reference sequence). The J segment lost 3 bases and the V segment lost 3 bases, leaving 3 bases of the junction unmatched. DNA of the CDR3: TGTGCCAGTAGTATGGGTAGCGGGGGCTACGAGCAGTACTTC. This codes for CASSMGSGGYEQYF.

The chain uses TRBV28 and TRBJ2-5, with 9 bases lining up with TRBD2. The CDR3 runs 15 residues. V was clipped by 5 bases and J by 4 bases; unmatched bases: 8. CDR1 MDHEN and CDR2 SYDVKM come from the germline V gene. CDR3 sequence: CASSLAGNNRETQYF. The CDR3 DNA follows: TGTGCCAGCAGTCTAGCGGGGAATAATCGAGAGACCCAGTACTTC.

The gene calls are TRBV7-2 and TRBJ2-3, with D possibly being TRBD2 (6 bases). V lost 4 bases and J 0 bases, leaving 17 bases between the germline ends. Germline CDR1 is SGHTA and CDR2 is FQGNSA. The CDR3 is made up of 17 amino acids. The CDR3 DNA reads as TGTGCCAGCAGCTCCTACGGAGGGGCCGCTAGCACAGATACGCAGTATTTT. Amino acids: CASSSYGGAASTDTQYF.

There are a few counts of this clone. The chain recombines TRBV6-6 with TRBJ2-7; no clear D. V was clipped by 2 bases and J by 0 bases, with 11 bases between them. CDR1 is MNHNY and CDR2 is SVGAGI in the germline V gene (reference sequence). The CDR3 totals 15 residues. CDR3 DNA: TGTGCCAGCAGTTACCGAGCCGAAAGCTCCTACGAGCAGTACTTC. Translated: CASSYRAESSYEQYF.

By share of the sample, this clone is medium-sized. The V gene is TRBV11-2, the J gene TRBJ2-7; D is ambiguous. This CDR3 is built from 11 residues. Germline CDR1 reads SGHAT; CDR2 reads FQNNGV. V lost 1 base to trimming and J lost 6 bases, with 4 bases between them. The chain's CDR3 is CASSLGPEQYF. The CDR3 DNA is TGTGCCAGCAGCTTAGGTCCCGAGCAGTACTTC.

In this sample, this clone is medium-sized (0.01 to 0.1%). The chain carries TRBV30 and TRBJ1-1, with D unclear. The V and J ends lost 6 bases and 1 base respectively, with 6 bases between them. From germline, CDR1 is GTSNPN and CDR2 SVGIG (reference sequence). The CDR3 sequence is 11 residues long. CDR3 nucleotides: TGTGCCTGCGGTTGGAACACTGAAGCTTTCTTT. This gives the protein CACGWNTEAFF.